This T cell receptor (beta chain) originates from a study of T-cell memory formation after mild COVID-19 (dated by TCRdb to the early 2020s). For context, the study as a whole: TCR sequence clusters from the two donors were largely donor specific. In two donors, T-cell clones that expanded and contracted after mild COVID-19 were followed by sequencing TCRalpha and TCRbeta repertoires longitudinally. Two young, previously healthy adult volunteers, one female and one male, were included in the cohort.

Taken from cysteine to phenylalanine, the CDR3 has 16 residues. Only CDR3 DNA is held: 48 bases, read in frame from base 1. CDR1 and CDR2 were assigned from the germline V gene as MNHEY and SVGEGT. Compared with germline, V lacks 2 bases and J lacks 4 bases; bases without a gene match: 6. Overall study results and their limits: The study included only a couple of mild cases, and larger cohorts that include severe cases with pre-infection samples were judged to be necessary. Balanced CD4/CD8 phenotypes were observed for clones contracting from day 15 to 85, whereas a bias towards CD4+ was observed for a second wave of clones expanding from day 15 to 37. The detection of some responding clones in pre-infection memory suggests that pre-existing cross-reactive memory T cells joined the SARS-CoV-2 response. Contracting CD4+ clones were located mainly in the CM and EM memory subsets, whereas CD8+ clones were found to be enriched in EMRA. SARS-CoV-2 specificity was not confirmed for the second-wave clones peaking on day 37.

Sequencing relied on an Illumina NovaSeq 6000. Using 5'RACE with constant-segment primers, TCRalpha and TCRbeta cDNA libraries were constructed, with sample barcodes and unique molecular identifiers added in the process. Trizol reagent was used to extract RNA from every sample. Library amplification was performed in two PCR steps, and a second sample barcode and Illumina TruSeq adapters were introduced in the second step. The libraries were sequenced on an Illumina NovaSeq using 2 x 150 bp paired-end reads. In the original analysis: With migec v1.2.7, reads were demultiplexed and then collapsed into UMI-guided consensus sequences. Using mixcr v2.1.11, UMI consensuses were aligned to TRA and TRB V and J templates and then assembled into clonotypes. Clonotypes were classified as expanded or contracted when called significant by both edgeR and NoisET, with noise models trained on biological replicates. For edgeR calls, the cutoffs were a false discovery rate-adjusted p below 0.01 and a log2 fold-change threshold of 1. PCA with hierarchical clustering of max-normalized trajectories of the 1000 most abundant clonotypes was used as exploratory dynamics analysis. The CD4 or CD8 phenotype of responding clones was assigned using the separately sequenced CD4+ and CD8+ repertoires. The public reads were quality trimmed at Q25 with fastp and then assembled into clones with MiXCR by TCRdb, keeping productive beta chains. Rows are unified per CDR3 protein, each entry keeping the most common DNA and genes. TCRdb's processing, not the authors' own work, is the source of the V and J calls. For this sample the table gives under 300,000 distinct CDR3 sequences, of which over 15% were detected only once. The ten largest clones add up to 3% to 4.5% of the sample.

Ficoll-Paque density gradient centrifugation was used to isolate PBMCs. Of note for this clonotype: The target of this receptor is not known. No much larger clonotype is one base removed from it; base qualities were not supplied.

This TCR came from a young man who had mild COVID-19 (a few samples of this study predate the infection). The sample titles of this study are shuffled in the database, so cell type and time point are left out; the donor was told from shared clones. The chain couples TRBV6-2 or TRBV6-3 to TRBJ2-1, with 9 junctional bases fitting TRBD2. Material for sequencing was PBMCs or a T cell subset sorted from them (not recorded which). The DNA sequence is as follows: TGTGCCAGCAGTTACGGGCGGGGGGGAACTTACAATGAGCAGTTCTTC. The resulting protein is CASSYGRGGTYNEQFF.